Here is one T cell receptor beta chain with its context. The data are from a study of blood T cell repertoires in COVID-19. Study summary: Acute and convalescent COVID-19 specimens originated in the United States, Italy and Spain. PBMCs, B-cell-depleted T cells, or T cells were the source of the cDNA or gDNA that made up the material.

Under the authors' procedure: For nucleated cells, counts were estimated from reference gene primer amplification. The method was immunoSEQ multiplex PCR; TCRdb's version includes in-frame clones alone and lacks a portion of them. The DNA gave D and trimming, while V, J and clone size come from that table. The sample shows roughly 140,000 clones, 80% to 90% of them seen only once. The germline V gene encodes CDR1 SEHNR and CDR2 FQNEAQ (reference sequence). V shed 5 bases, J shed 5 bases, and the junction held 10 bases outside the gene matches. The CDR3 length is 15 residues. The clonotype comes from a man aged 55 to 69 with active or convalescent COVID-19. Sequencing used peripheral blood. The rearrangement links TRBV7-9 to TRBJ2-5; 8 bases match TRBD2. The CDR3 spells CASSISGGGRETQYF. CDR3 nucleotides: TGTGCCAGCAGCATAAGCGGGGGCGGGCGGGAGACCCAGTACTTC. The entire variable domain, with the rest obtained from reference TRBV7-9 and TRBJ2-5, is as follows: DTGVSQNPRHKITKRGQNVTFRCDPISEHNRLYWYRQTLGQGPEFLTYFQNEAQLEKSRLLSDRFSAERPKGSFSTLEIQRTEQGDSAMYLCASSISGGGRETQYFGPGTRLLVL.